The clone carrying this T cell receptor (beta chain) came up many times. This sample's TCRbeta library carried unique molecular identifier barcodes. TCRdb reanalysed the PCR reads using MiXCR and keeps one entry per CDR3 protein. This table has 90,000 to 100,000 distinct CDR3 sequences, less than 15% appearing once. Germline values: CDR1 MNHEY, CDR2 SVGAGI. The CDR3 spans 13 residues. V was cut by 6 bases and J by 6 bases, with 15 bases left in between. The source of the sample is a study of T-cell reconstitution after alpha-beta-depleted transplantation in children. The chain carries TRBV6-5 and TRBJ2-7, with D tentatively TRBD2 (5 bases). The source was PBMCs from the stem cell graft donor, collected from the stem cell graft. The origin of this receptor is a human donor who donated a stem cell graft to a child with inherited bone marrow failure. The CDR3 spells CASRDSRLSEQYF. The DNA of the CDR3 is TGTGCCAGCAGGGACTCTCGCCTCTCCGAGCAGTACTTC.